One sample yielded the 5 T cell receptor beta chains listed below, sequenced in a study of T cell changes during pregnancy in multiple sclerosis. Assay used: immunoSEQ multiplex PCR; TCRdb lists only in-frame clones, some missing. The sample lists 95,000 to 150,000 clones, approximately 93% occurring once. The sequences come from peripheral blood, collected before pregnancy. Receptors were obtained from a female donor with multiple sclerosis, enrolled in a pregnancy study.

The rearrangement uses TRBV27 and TRBJ1-1, with D maybe TRBD1 (5 bases). From germline, CDR1 is MNHEY and CDR2 SMNVEV (reference sequence). Trimming took 5 bases from V and 7 from J, leaving 23 bases between them. This CDR3 is 16 amino acids long. The CDR3 here is CASSPPGAGPSHEAFF. The CDR3 coding sequence is TGTGCCAGCAGTCCACCTGGGGCAGGGCCCTCGCATGAAGCTTTCTTT.

The chain has TRBV29-1 and TRBJ2-7; D perhaps matches TRBD1 (6 bases). V gave up 0 bases and J gave up 3 bases, with 12 bases separating them. CDR1 and CDR2 from the germline V gene are SQVTM and ANQGSEA. The CDR3 sequence is 14 residues long. CDR3 coding DNA: TGCAGCGTTGAAGACAGGGGCCGTAACTACGAGCAGTACTTC. It is translated as CSVEDRGRNYEQYF.

The CDR3 DNA reads TGTGCCAGCAGCTTAGGACCGGGACAGGGGTCGGGGGAGACCCAGTACTTC. It translates to CASSLGPGQGSGETQYF. This chain links TRBV5-5 with TRBJ2-5, with 10 positions matching TRBD1. Per the germline V gene, CDR1 is SGHKS and CDR2 is YYEKEE (reference sequence). The CDR3 runs 17 residues. Trimming at V came to 2 bases and at J to 5 bases, leaving 12 bases not matched to a gene. Full variable domain (missing parts from reference TRBV5-5 and TRBJ2-5): DAGVTQSPTHLIKTRGQQVTLRCSPISGHKSVSWYQQVLGQGPQFIFQYYEKEERGRGNFPDRFSARQFPNYSSELNVNALLLGDSALYLCASSLGPGQGSGETQYFGPGTRLLVL.

The CDR3 region has the DNA TGTGCCAGCCGAGGCGGCGACGAAAAACTGTTTTTT. The encoded protein is CASRGGDEKLFF. The V call is TRBV18, the J call TRBJ1-4; no clear D. This CDR3 comprises 12 residues. Trimming cost V 8 bases and J 8 bases, with 12 bases left between them. In germline, CDR1 is KGHSH, CDR2 LQKENI.

The J gene is TRBJ2-5, the V gene TRBV14; 9 bases agree with TRBD1. The DNA end lines up better with TRBJ2-7; the J call may be wrong. This CDR3 is built from 16 residues. Germline CDR1 reads SGHDN; CDR2 reads FVKESK. The CDR3 loop reads CASSQGPGQGTSEQYF. CDR3 bases: TGTGCCAGCAGCCAAGGCCCAGGACAGGGGACGTCCGAGCAGTACTTC.